This T cell receptor beta chain stems from a study of blood T cell repertoires in COVID-19 (dated by TCRdb to about 2020). With respect to the entire study: The collaborator samples originated in the United States, Italy and Spain and spanned the acute and convalescent phases of COVID-19. Where available, HLA class I and class II types were obtained from metadata supplied by the sample provider rather than from assay-based typing. Deeply sampled blood TCRbeta repertoires from subjects exposed to, actively infected with, or recovered from COVID-19 were included in the dataset. Nearly every sample came with metadata listing a de-identified subject ID, COVID-19 status, age in years and sex. The samples were drawn from the first 160 participants of the ongoing ImmuneRACE study and from over a thousand subjects provided by 6 global collaborators. A freely available public database, intended as a resource for researchers studying the immune response to SARS-CoV-2, is where the repertoires were released. The material from the prospective study consisted of cDNA or gDNA derived from T cells, B-cell-depleted T cells, or PBMCs. Study-level results and caveats: Clinical and demographic metadata were provided uncurated, with the amount varying by source and participant.

TCRbeta CDR3 regions were amplified from genomic DNA by means of the immunoSEQ Assay, a bias-controlled multiplex PCR. On the authors' methods: The number of nucleated cells in each sample was estimated by amplification of reference gene primers within the assay. To quantify the absolute abundance of each unique TCRbeta CDR3 rearrangement, sequence reads were collapsed and filtered. For each sample, productive Simpson clonality was calculated as the square root of Simpson's diversity index across productive rearrangements. TCRdb provides this immuneACCESS table in a form limited to in-frame rearrangements. Some clones are lacking; in checked studies, under half of them reflect an unresolved V gene, and why the rest are absent is not known. Clone size and the V and J calls come from that table; the DNA yielded D and trimming. Here the sample has about 260,000 clones; approximately 88% occur a single time. Together, the top ten hold 0.65% to 0.8% of the sample.

As to this clone: Its binding antigen is unknown. No base qualities exist here, and no much larger clone lies one base off it.

Each collaborating institution followed its own protocols to collect whole blood in K2EDTA tubes. For TCRbeta analysis, collaborators shipped samples in one of three forms: frozen whole blood, isolated PBMCs, or DNA extracted from either of those sample types. Including the terminal cysteine and phenylalanine, the CDR3 comprises 15 residues. Only the CDR3 part of the read is kept: 45 bases, read in frame from the first base. In the germline V gene, CDR1 corresponds to KGHSH and CDR2 to LQKENI. V loses 4 bases, J loses 4 bases, and the germline ends lie 17 bases apart. The V and J genes are TRBV18 and TRBJ2-7; a weak D assignment points to TRBD1 (6 bases agree). Sequenced input: peripheral blood. This receptor was obtained from a human donor in a cohort sampled during active COVID-19. The CDR3: CASSLGQPRTYEQYF. The DNA sequence follows: TGTGCCAGCTCACTGGGACAACCAAGGACATACGAGCAGTACTTC.